This T cell receptor beta chain was identified during a study of OX40 agonist ivuxolimab in advanced cancers. The overall study: Every 2 weeks, ivuxolimab was infused into the patients intravenously at between 0.01 and 10 mg/kg. Averaging around 60 years in age, with a range of about 23 to 90, the cohort was approximately 84% male. Patients treated during dose escalation were battling hepatocellular carcinoma, melanoma, renal cell or head and neck cancer.

Points on this clone: Its antigen is as yet unknown.

Clones were read by immunoSEQ multiplex PCR, and TCRdb kept only the in-frame ones, dropping some. The data contain 40,000 or so clones, 82% of them singletons. Germline V gene data show CDR1 as SGHNT and CDR2 as YENEEA. CDR3 length equals 14 residues. Findings and caveats of the study: Relative to CD4+, CD8+ T cells held more expanded clones on average.

J is TRBJ2-5 and V is TRBV11-3; D is undetermined. The DNA matches TRBJ2-7 better at its end, which makes the J call doubtful. The source is an adult with an advanced solid tumor such as melanoma, head and neck, liver or kidney cancer. Source: CD4+ or CD8+ T cells sorted from blood, taken in a trial of the OX40 agonist ivuxolimab. CDR3 sequence: CASSRKADHYEQYF. In DNA, the CDR3 is TGTGCCAGCAGTCGAAAAGCAGACCATTACGAGCAGTACTTC.